This TCR beta chain emerged from a study of beta chain features in type 1 diabetes. Every bit of the isolated RNA underwent reverse transcription, so sequencing read expressed TCRB transcripts. An average about 3.6 million reads came from naive, central memory and regulatory T cell samples. Sequencing was performed with immunoSEQ multiplex PCR; in TCRdb, only in-frame clones are kept and a portion is missing. Of a few hundred thousand clones listed, over 8.5% are singletons. Over 95% purity was reached by all sorted populations. The CDR3 has 14 residues. J lost 6 bases, V lost 4 bases, and 2 bases had no gene match. Germline assignment: CDR1 SGHRS and CDR2 YFSETQ.

The sample taken for sequencing was naive CD4+ T cells from blood. The TCR comes from a woman between 18 and 29 years old in good health. The chain is built from TRBV5-1 and TRBJ2-2; TRBD1 aligns across 11 bases. The CDR3 is CASSRDRGSGELFF. The CDR3 DNA reads as TGCGCCAGCAGCAGGGACAGGGGGTCCGGGGAGCTGTTTTTT.